One T cell receptor (beta chain) is described in this entry. The antigen is undetermined. The record originates from a study of cytomegalovirus exposure and HLA in healthy donors. Study-level information: One earlier analysis, a look at 150 million to 200 million T cells, found some 100 million unique TCR beta sequences.

The CDR3 covers 15 residues. Germline V gene lookup returns CDR1 SGHTA and CDR2 FQGNSA. The trim removed 5 bases at V and 6 bases at J, leaving 10 bases unmatched. The PCR had 60 Vbeta and 13 Jbeta primers. Measured with immunoSEQ multiplex PCR; TCRdb has only the in-frame clones, and not every one. The sample lists about 170,000 clones; over 75% were seen once. Whole-study findings and limits: Later analysis identified a missense DCLRE1C variant that was linked to TCR beta V- and J-gene trimming. Sequencing had likely introduced a cluster of highly shared sequence variants as an artifact.

This receptor was obtained from a man aged 35-49 years in good health and CMV-seropositive. This chain links TRBV7-2 with TRBJ2-3, with 8 bases that match TRBD2. Sequenced sample: PBMCs. The CDR3 nucleotides are TGTGCCAGCAGCCCCGTCGGGACTAGTTTCGATACGCAGTATTTT. It codes for CASSPVGTSFDTQYF. The full variable domain, with the rest looked up from reference TRBV7-2 and TRBJ2-3, is GAGVSQSPSNKVTEKGKDVELRCDPISGHTALYWYRQSLGQGLEFLIYFQGNSAPDKSGLPSDRFSAERTGGSVSTLTIQRTQQEDSAVYLCASSPVGTSFDTQYFGPGTRLTVL.